The sequence of this T cell receptor beta chain was determined in a study of cytomegalovirus exposure and HLA in healthy donors. With regard to this clone: The antigen remains unidentified.

CDR1 and CDR2 (germline): SGHTA, FQGNSA. The CDR3 has 15 amino acids. J lost 5 bases, V lost 0 bases, and 4 bases had no gene match. 13 Jbeta primers and 60 Vbeta primers were used for the PCR. The assay was immunoSEQ multiplex PCR, and TCRdb's table has in-frame clones only and misses some. This table has roughly 200,000 clones, around 80% appearing once. Study-level points and caveats: Rarity marked most TCR sequences, yet some public TCRs occurred in many donors. Cytomegalovirus status was reportedly diagnosed by the classifier with high sensitivity and specificity. In a later analysis, several top co-occurrence clusters appeared linked to parvovirus B19, influenza, CMV and Epstein-Barr virus.

The sample was PBMCs. The chain recombines TRBV7-2 with TRBJ2-5, with TRBD1 matching over 9 bases. This sequence was found in a woman aged 60-75 years in good health and CMV-seropositive. CDR3 bases: TGTGCCAGCAGCTTAGCGGGACAGGGCCGGGAGACCCAGTACTTC. Its translation is CASSLAGQGRETQYF.